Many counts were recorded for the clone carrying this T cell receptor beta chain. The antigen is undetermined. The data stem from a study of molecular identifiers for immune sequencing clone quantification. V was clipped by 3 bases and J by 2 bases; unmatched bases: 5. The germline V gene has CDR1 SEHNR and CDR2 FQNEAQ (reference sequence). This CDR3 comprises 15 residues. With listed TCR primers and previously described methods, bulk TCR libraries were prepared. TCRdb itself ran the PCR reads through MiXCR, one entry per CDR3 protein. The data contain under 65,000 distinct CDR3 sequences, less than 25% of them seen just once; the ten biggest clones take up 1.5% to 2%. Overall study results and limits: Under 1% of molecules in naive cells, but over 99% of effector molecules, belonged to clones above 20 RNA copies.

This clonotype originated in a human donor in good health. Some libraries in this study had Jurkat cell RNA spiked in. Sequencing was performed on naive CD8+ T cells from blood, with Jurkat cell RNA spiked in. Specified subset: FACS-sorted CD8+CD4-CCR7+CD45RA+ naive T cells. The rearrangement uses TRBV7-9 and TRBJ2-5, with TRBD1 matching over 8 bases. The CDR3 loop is CASSFPRGLQETQYF. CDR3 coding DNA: TGTGCCAGCAGCTTTCCCAGGGGGCTGCAAGAGACCCAGTACTTC.